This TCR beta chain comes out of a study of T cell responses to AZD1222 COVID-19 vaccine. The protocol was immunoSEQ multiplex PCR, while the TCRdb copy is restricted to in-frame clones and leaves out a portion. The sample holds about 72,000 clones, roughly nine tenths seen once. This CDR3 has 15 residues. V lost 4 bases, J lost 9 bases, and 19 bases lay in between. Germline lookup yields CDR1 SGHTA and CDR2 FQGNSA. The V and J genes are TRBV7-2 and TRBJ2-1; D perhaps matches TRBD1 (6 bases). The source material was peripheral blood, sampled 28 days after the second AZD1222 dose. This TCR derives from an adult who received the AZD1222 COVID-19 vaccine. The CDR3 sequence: CASSSLPAGVGEQFF. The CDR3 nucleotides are TGTGCCAGCAGCTCCCTACCGGCAGGGGTGGGTGAGCAGTTCTTC.